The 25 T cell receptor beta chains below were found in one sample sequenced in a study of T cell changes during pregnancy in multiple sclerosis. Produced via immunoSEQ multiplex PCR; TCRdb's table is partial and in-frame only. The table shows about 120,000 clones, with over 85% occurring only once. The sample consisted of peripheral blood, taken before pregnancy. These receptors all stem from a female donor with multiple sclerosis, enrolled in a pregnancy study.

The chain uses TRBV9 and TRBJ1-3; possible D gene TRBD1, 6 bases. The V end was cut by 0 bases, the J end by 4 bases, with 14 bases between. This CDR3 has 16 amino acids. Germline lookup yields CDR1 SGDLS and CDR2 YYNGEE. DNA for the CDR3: TGTGCCAGCAGCGTAGGGCACCAGGGGTCCGGAAACACCATATATTTT. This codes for CASSVGHQGSGNTIYF.

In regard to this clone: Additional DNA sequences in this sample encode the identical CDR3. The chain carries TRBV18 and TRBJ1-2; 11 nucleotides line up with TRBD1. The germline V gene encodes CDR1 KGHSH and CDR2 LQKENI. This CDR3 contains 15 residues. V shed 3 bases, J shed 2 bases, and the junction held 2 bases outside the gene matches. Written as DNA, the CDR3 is TGTGCCAGCTCACCCGGACAGGGGGCCAACTATGGCTACACCTTC. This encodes CASSPGQGANYGYTF.

This chain's CDR3 is CASSSLAGLAKNIQYF. In DNA form, the CDR3 reads TGTGCCAGCAGCTCTCTAGCGGGGCTAGCCAAAAACATTCAGTACTTC. The genes are TRBV7-2 and TRBJ2-4, with 9 bases matching TRBD2. Germline CDR1 SGHTA, CDR2 FQGNSA. J lost 0 bases, V lost 4 bases, and 4 bases had no gene match. The CDR3 runs 16 residues. The full variable domain, rest sourced from reference TRBV7-2 and TRBJ2-4, is GAGVSQSPSNKVTEKGKDVELRCDPISGHTALYWYRQSLGQGLEFLIYFQGNSAPDKSGLPSDRFSAERTGGSVSTLTIQRTQQEDSAVYLCASSSLAGLAKNIQYFGAGTRLSVL.

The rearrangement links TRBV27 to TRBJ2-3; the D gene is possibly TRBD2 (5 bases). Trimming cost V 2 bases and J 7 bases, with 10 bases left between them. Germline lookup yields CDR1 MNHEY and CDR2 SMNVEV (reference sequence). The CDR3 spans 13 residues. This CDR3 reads CASSLDTSYTQYF. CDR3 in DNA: TGTGCCAGCAGTTTAGATACTAGTTATACGCAGTATTTT.

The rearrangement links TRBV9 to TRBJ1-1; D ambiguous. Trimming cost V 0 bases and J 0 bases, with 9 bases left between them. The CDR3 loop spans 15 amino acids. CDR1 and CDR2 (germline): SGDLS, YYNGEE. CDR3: CASSVDPGMNTEAFF. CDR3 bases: TGTGCCAGCAGCGTAGACCCGGGTATGAACACTGAAGCTTTCTTT.

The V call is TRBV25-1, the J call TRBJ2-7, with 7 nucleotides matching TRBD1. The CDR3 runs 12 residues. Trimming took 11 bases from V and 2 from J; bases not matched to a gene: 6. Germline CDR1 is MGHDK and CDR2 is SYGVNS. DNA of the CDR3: TGTGCCGCCGGGACAGACACCTACGAGCAGTACTTC. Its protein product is CAAGTDTYEQYF.

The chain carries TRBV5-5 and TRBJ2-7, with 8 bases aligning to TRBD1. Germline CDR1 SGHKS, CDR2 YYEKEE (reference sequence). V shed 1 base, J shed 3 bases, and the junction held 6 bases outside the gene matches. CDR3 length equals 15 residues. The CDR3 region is CASSLNADRVYEQYF. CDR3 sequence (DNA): TGTGCCAGCAGCTTGAATGCGGACAGGGTCTACGAGCAGTACTTC.

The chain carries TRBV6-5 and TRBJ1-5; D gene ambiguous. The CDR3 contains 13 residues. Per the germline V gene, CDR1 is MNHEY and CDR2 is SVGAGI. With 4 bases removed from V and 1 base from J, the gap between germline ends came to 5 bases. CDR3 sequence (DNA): TGTGCCAGCAGTTCCATGAGCAATCAGCCCCAGCATTTT. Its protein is CASSSMSNQPQHF.

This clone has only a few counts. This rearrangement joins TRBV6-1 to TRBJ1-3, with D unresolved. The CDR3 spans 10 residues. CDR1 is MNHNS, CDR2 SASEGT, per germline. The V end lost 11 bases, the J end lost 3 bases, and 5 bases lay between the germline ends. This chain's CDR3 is CAAGGNTIYF. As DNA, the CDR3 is TGTGCCGCCGGTGGAAACACCATATATTTT.

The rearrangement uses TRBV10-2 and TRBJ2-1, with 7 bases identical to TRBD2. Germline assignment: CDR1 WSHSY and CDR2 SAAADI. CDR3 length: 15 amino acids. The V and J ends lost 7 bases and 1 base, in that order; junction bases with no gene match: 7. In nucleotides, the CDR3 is TGCGCCAGCACTTCGGCTAGCGGATCCTACAATGAGCAGTTCTTC. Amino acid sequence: CASTSASGSYNEQFF.

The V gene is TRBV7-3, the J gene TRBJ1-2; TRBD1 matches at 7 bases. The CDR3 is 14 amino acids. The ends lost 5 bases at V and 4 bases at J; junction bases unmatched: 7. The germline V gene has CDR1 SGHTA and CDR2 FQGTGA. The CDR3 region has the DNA TGTGCCAGCAGCCTATCGGGACAGCTCTATGGCTACACCTTC. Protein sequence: CASSLSGQLYGYTF.

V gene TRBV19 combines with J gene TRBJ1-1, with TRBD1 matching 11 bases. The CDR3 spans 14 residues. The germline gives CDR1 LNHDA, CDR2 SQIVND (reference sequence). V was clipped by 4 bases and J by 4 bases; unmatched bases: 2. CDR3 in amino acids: CASSRTGGGTEAFF. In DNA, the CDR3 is TGTGCCAGTAGTAGGACAGGGGGCGGCACTGAAGCTTTCTTT.

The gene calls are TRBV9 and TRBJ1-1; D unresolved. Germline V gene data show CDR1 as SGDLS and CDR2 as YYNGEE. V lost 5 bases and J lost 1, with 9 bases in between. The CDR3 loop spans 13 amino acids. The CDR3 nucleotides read TGTGCCAGCAGGCGGGTTGGGAACACTGAAGCTTTCTTT. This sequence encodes CASRRVGNTEAFF.

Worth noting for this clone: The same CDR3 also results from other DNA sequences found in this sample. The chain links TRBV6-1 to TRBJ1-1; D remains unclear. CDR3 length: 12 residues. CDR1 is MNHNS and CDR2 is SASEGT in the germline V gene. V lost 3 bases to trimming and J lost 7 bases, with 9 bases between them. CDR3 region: CASSDSDIEAFF. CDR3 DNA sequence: TGTGCCAGCAGTGACTCCGACATTGAAGCTTTCTTT.

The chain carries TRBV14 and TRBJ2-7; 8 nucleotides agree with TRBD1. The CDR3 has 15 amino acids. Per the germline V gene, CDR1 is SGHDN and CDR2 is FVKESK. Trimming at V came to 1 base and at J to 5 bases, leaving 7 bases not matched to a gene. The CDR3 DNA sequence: TGTGCCAGCAGCCAAGCAGGGGGCTGGAAAAACGAGCAGTACTTC. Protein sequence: CASSQAGGWKNEQYF.

This CDR3 is CASRDGRQNYNEQFF. CDR3 coding DNA: TGTGCCAGTCGGGACGGGAGACAGAACTACAATGAGCAGTTCTTC. The genes are TRBV19 and TRBJ2-1, with a weak D call TRBD2 (6 bases). The germline V and J ends were trimmed by 8 bases and 3 bases, with 17 bases remaining between them. CDR1 is LNHDA and CDR2 is SQIVND in the germline V gene (reference sequence). CDR3 length equals 15 residues.

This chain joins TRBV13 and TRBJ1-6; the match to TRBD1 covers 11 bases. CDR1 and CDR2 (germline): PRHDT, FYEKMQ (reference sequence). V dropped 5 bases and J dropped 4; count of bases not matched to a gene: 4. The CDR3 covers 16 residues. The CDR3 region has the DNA TGTGCCAGCAGCGCCGGACAGGGGGCTTATAATTCACCCCTCCACTTT. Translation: CASSAGQGAYNSPLHF. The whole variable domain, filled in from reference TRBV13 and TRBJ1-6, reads AAGVIQSPRHLIKEKRETATLKCYPIPRHDTVYWYQQGPGQDPQFLISFYEKMQSDKGSIPDRFSAQQFSDYHSELNMSSLELGDSALYFCASSAGQGAYNSPLHFGNGTRLTVT.

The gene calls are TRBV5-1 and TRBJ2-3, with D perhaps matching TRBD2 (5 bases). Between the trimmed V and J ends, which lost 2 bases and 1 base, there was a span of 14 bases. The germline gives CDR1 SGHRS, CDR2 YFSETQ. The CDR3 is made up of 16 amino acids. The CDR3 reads CASSFLAPTGTDTQYF. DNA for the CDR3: TGCGCCAGCAGCTTTCTAGCTCCGACTGGCACAGATACGCAGTATTTT. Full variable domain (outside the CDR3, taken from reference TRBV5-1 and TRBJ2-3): KAGVTQTPRYLIKTRGQQVTLSCSPISGHRSVSWYQQTPGQGLQFLFEYFSETQRNKGNFPGRFSGRQFSNSRSEMNVSTLELGDSALYLCASSFLAPTGTDTQYFGPGTRLTVL.

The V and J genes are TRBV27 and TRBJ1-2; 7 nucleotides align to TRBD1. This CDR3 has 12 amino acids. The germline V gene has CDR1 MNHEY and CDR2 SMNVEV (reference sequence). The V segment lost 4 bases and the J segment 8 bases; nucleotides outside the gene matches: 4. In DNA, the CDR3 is TGTGCCAGCAGTTCAGGGGGTGGAGGCTACACCTTC. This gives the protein CASSSGGGGYTF.

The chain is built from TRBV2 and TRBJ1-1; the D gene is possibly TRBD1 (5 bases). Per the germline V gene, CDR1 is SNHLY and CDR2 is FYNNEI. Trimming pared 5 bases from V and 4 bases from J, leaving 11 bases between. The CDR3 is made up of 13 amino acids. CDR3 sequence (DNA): TGTGCCAGCAGTCTCAGGGTTCTCACTGAAGCTTTCTTT. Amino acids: CASSLRVLTEAFF.

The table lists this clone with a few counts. CDR3 in amino acids: CASSATSSNTGELFF. The CDR3 nucleotides read TGTGCCAGCAGCGCGACTAGCTCGAACACCGGGGAGCTGTTTTTT. The chain employs TRBV7-2 and TRBJ2-2; 7 bases match TRBD2. Germline CDR1 and CDR2: SGHTA and FQGNSA. After removal of 5 bases from V and 0 bases from J, the junction contained 3 bases not matched to a gene. The CDR3 runs 15 residues.

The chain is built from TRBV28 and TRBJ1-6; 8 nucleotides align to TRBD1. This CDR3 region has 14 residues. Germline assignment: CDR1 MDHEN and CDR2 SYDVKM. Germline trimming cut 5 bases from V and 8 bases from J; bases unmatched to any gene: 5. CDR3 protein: CASSLTGVHSPLHF. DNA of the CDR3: TGTGCCAGCAGTCTGACAGGGGTTCATTCACCCCTCCACTTT.

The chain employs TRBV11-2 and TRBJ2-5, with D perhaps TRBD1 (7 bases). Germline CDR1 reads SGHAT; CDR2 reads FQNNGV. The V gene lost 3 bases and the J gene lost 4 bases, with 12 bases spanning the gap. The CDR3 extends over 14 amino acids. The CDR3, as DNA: TGTGCCAGCAGCTTGCGTCAGGGGGGAGAGACCCAGTACTTC. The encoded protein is CASSLRQGGETQYF.

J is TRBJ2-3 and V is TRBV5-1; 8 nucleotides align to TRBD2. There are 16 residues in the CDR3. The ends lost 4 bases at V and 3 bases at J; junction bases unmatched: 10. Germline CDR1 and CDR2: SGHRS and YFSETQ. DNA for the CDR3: TGCGCCAGCAGCCTTGAAACTAGCGGAGCGACAGATACGCAGTATTTT. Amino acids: CASSLETSGATDTQYF.

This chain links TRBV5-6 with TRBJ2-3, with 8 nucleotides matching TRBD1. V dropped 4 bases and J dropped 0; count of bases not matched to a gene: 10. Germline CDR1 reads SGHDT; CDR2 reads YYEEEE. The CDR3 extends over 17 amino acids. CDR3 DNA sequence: TGTGCCAGCAGCCCAACCCGCGGGACAGGAAGCACAGATACGCAGTATTTT. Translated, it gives CASSPTRGTGSTDTQYF.